This T cell receptor beta chain was captured in a study of cytomegalovirus exposure and HLA in healthy donors. Across the study: In a previous analysis, approximately 110 million unique TCR beta sequences were found from roughly 200 million T cells. The study, taken as a whole, reports: According to a later analysis, most TCR beta chains associated with CMV appeared HLA-restricted.

Turning to this clone: The antigen remains unidentified.

The length of the CDR3 is 13 residues. Trimming removed 1 base from V and 6 bases from J, with 7 bases in between. CDR1 and CDR2 (germline): SGHTA, FQGNSA. It was with 60 Vbeta and 13 Jbeta primers that the PCR ran. Original handling: It was a later analysis that counted approximately 81 million unique TCR beta chains, of which around 11 million were shared. Some clones are missing from TCRdb's copy, which holds only in-frame ones; the method was immunoSEQ multiplex PCR. The V and J calls and clone size are taken from that table; D and trimming were inferred from the DNA. The sample yields some 220,000 clones, around 78% seen once.

Sequencing was performed on PBMCs. The chain joins TRBV7-2 to TRBJ1-5; D is unclear. This receptor was obtained from a boy aged 5-17 years in good health and CMV-seronegative. The CDR3 loop reads CASSLGPGQPQHF. The DNA of the CDR3 is TGTGCCAGCAGCTTAGGCCCGGGTCAGCCCCAGCATTTT. Complete variable domain (other parts from reference TRBV7-2 and TRBJ1-5): GAGVSQSPSNKVTEKGKDVELRCDPISGHTALYWYRQSLGQGLEFLIYFQGNSAPDKSGLPSDRFSAERTGGSVSTLTIQRTQQEDSAVYLCASSLGPGQPQHFGDGTRLSIL.